This paragraph reports one T cell receptor beta chain. Its matching antigen is unknown. The entry originates in a study of cytotoxic CD8 clonotypes in ibrutinib-treated CLL. About the study: Timing of response sample collection was a median approximately eleven months after treatment start, with a range of 6 to 36. Findings of the study overall: Private clonotypes, not public ones, expanded at ibrutinib response. While tracking circulating CD8+ T-cell counts, baseline clonality exceeded that of age-matched healthy donors. Clonality rose at ibrutinib response, held steady in sustained remission, and fell toward baseline at progression.

Some clones are missing from TCRdb's copy, which holds only in-frame ones; the method was immunoSEQ multiplex PCR. The sample carries some 200,000 clones, roughly 79% recorded once. The CDR3 totals 18 residues. Germline V gene sequence: CDR1 MGHRA, CDR2 YSYEKL. V was clipped by 4 bases and J by 2 bases; unmatched bases: 11. The receptor's source is a human donor with chronic lymphocytic leukemia. The chain has TRBV4-1 and TRBJ2-2; 9 positions agree with TRBD2. The source material was PBMCs, sampled after 12 months of ibrutinib treatment. CDR3 DNA: TGCGCCAGCAGCCGAGGGCCCTTAGCGGGAGAAAACACCGGGGAGCTGTTTTTT. Residues: CASSRGPLAGENTGELFF.